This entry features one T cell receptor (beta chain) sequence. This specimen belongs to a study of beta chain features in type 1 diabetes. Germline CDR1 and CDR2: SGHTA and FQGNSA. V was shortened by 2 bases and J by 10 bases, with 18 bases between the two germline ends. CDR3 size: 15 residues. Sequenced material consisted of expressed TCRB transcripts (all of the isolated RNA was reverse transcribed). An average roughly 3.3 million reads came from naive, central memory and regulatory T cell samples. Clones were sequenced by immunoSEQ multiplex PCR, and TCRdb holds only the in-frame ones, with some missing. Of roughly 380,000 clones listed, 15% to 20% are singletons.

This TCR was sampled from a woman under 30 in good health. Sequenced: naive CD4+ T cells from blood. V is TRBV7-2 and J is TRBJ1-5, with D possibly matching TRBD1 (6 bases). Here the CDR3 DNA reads TGTGCCAGCAGCTTACGGGCAGGGGCCGGTGACCCCCAGCATTTT. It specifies CASSLRAGAGDPQHF. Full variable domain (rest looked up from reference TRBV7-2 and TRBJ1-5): GAGVSQSPSNKVTEKGKDVELRCDPISGHTALYWYRQSLGQGLEFLIYFQGNSAPDKSGLPSDRFSAERTGGSVSTLTIQRTQQEDSAVYLCASSLRAGAGDPQHFGDGTRLSIL.